One and the same sample provided the 18 T cell receptor beta chains below, sequenced in a study of blood T cell repertoires in COVID-19. Clones were sequenced by immunoSEQ multiplex PCR, and TCRdb holds only the in-frame ones, with some missing. The profile shows about 69,000 clones, roughly 87% of them singletons. Sequenced sample: peripheral blood. The receptors come from a woman in her forties or fifties with active COVID-19.

This chain joins TRBV7-3 and TRBJ1-2; 8 nucleotides line up with TRBD1. There are 16 residues in the CDR3. J lost 5 bases, V lost 5 bases, and 13 bases had no gene match. Germline loops: CDR1 SGHTA, CDR2 FQGTGA. CDR3 sequence: CASSPGARGHGYGYTF. DNA of the CDR3: TGTGCCAGCAGCCCTGGGGCCAGGGGGCATGGGTATGGCTACACCTTC.

The table lists this clone with a count of one. The chain combines TRBV6-2 or TRBV6-3 with TRBJ1-1; D is possibly TRBD1 (6 bases). The germline gives CDR1 MNHEY, CDR2 SVGEGT. This CDR3 is 17 amino acids long. V lost 4 bases, J lost 0 bases, and 18 bases lay in between. The CDR3 spells CASSFRGPSYMNTEAFF. The CDR3 DNA is TGTGCCAGCAGTTTCAGGGGTCCTAGTTATATGAACACTGAAGCTTTCTTT.

The CDR3 loop is CATSDPSTGKNEKLFF. As DNA, the CDR3 is TGTGCCACCAGTGATCCCTCGACAGGGAAGAATGAAAAACTGTTTTTT. The chain carries TRBV24-1 and TRBJ1-4; TRBD1 matches 7 bases. Trimming took 3 bases from V and 5 from J; bases not matched to a gene: 8. CDR3 size: 16 residues. CDR1 is KGHDR and CDR2 is SFDVKD in the germline V gene.

The chain combines TRBV9 with TRBJ2-7; possibly TRBD2 for D (6 bases). The V end lost 0 bases, the J end lost 3 bases, and 13 bases lay between the germline ends. CDR1 and CDR2 (germline): SGDLS, YYNGEE. The CDR3 has 15 residues. This CDR3 reads CASSVGGTPRYEQYF. The CDR3 nucleotides read TGTGCCAGCAGCGTAGGAGGGACTCCCCGCTACGAGCAGTACTTC.

The rearrangement joins TRBV11-2 to TRBJ2-3; D call uncertain. The CDR3 has 14 amino acids. V was cut by 1 base and J by 2 bases, with 7 bases left in between. The germline gives CDR1 SGHAT, CDR2 FQNNGV. For the CDR3, the DNA is TGTGCCAGCAGCTTAGTCTCCTTCACAGATACGCAGTATTTT. Its protein is CASSLVSFTDTQYF.

This chain joins TRBV6-6 and TRBJ2-7; 7 bases line up with TRBD1. With V trimmed by 4 bases and J by 4 bases, 4 bases remained unmatched. Germline V CDR1 and CDR2: MNHNY, SVGAGI (reference sequence). The CDR3 runs 13 residues. The CDR3 protein is CASSLRQGYEQYF. The DNA for the CDR3 is TGTGCCAGCAGTTTAAGACAGGGTTACGAGCAGTACTTC.

This rearrangement joins TRBV5-1 to TRBJ2-3, with D tentatively TRBD1 (6 bases). V shed 0 bases and J shed 6 bases, with 17 bases lying between them. The CDR3 has 16 residues. Per germline, CDR1 SGHRS and CDR2 YFSETQ. CDR3 in DNA: TGCGCCAGCAGCTTGGAGACAGGCCGATGGGGGGATACGCAGTATTTT. Translating gives CASSLETGRWGDTQYF.

The chain joins TRBV7-7 to TRBJ2-2; D possibly corresponds to TRBD1 (6 bases). Deletions cut 9 bases from V and 6 bases from J, with 11 bases between. Germline V gives CDR1 SSHAT, CDR2 FNYEAQ (reference sequence). The CDR3 has 12 amino acids. This chain's CDR3 is CASSGGAGELFF. The CDR3 bases are TGTGCCAGTTCTGGGGGCGCCGGGGAGCTGTTTTTT.

This clone was seen only once. In DNA form, the CDR3 reads TGTGCCAGCAGCGTAGGGGCAGGGGACTACAATGAGCAGTTCTTC. It translates to CASSVGAGDYNEQFF. The chain has TRBV9 and TRBJ2-1; D may be TRBD1 (6 bases). Germline V gene data show CDR1 as SGDLS and CDR2 as YYNGEE. V lost 0 bases and J lost 3, with 10 bases in between. The CDR3 length is 15 residues. The full variable domain, with the rest looked up from reference TRBV9 and TRBJ2-1, is DSGVTQTPKHLITATGQRVTLRCSPRSGDLSVYWYQQSLDQGLQFLIQYYNGEERAKGNILERFSAQQFPDLHSELNLSSLELGDSALYFCASSVGAGDYNEQFFGPGTRLTVL.

J is TRBJ2-7 and V is TRBV27; tentative D call: TRBD2 (5 bases). V lost 8 bases, J lost 6 bases, and 23 bases lay in between. Germline V lookup: CDR1 MNHEY, CDR2 SMNVEV (reference sequence). The CDR3 consists of 15 residues. The CDR3 DNA reads as TGTGCCAGCCATACCTACCTGGGGAGCGCGTCCGAGCAGTACTTC. This encodes CASHTYLGSASEQYF.

The rearrangement links TRBV9 to TRBJ2-7; 7 bases align to TRBD2. J was trimmed by 5 bases and V by 2 bases; bases with no gene match: 10. Germline CDR1 is SGDLS and CDR2 is YYNGEE. The CDR3 is made up of 15 amino acids. The CDR3 DNA follows: TGTGCCAGCAGCGTCTATGGCGGGAGAGTCAACGAGCAGTACTTC. Protein: CASSVYGGRVNEQYF.

The chain links TRBV11-2 to TRBJ1-3; 7 nucleotides match TRBD1. The CDR3 spans 14 residues. Germline lookup yields CDR1 SGHAT and CDR2 FQNNGV. V lost 8 bases, J lost 1 base, and 5 bases stayed unmatched. The CDR3 region is CASGEQGSGNTIYF. The CDR3 nucleotides are TGTGCCAGCGGAGAACAGGGGTCTGGAAACACCATATATTTT.

In its sample, this clone was seen once. V is TRBV5-8 and J is TRBJ1-5; 10 nucleotides match TRBD1. V trimming: 4 bases; J trimming: 6 bases; junction bases outside the gene matches: 7. CDR3 length: 15 residues. The germline V gene encodes CDR1 SGHTS and CDR2 YDEGEE. In DNA form, the CDR3 reads TGTGCCAGCAGCCAGACAGGGGGCGGGGGTCAGCCCCAGCATTTT. Translating gives CASSQTGGGGQPQHF.

The chain employs TRBV24-1 and TRBJ1-1; 9 positions match TRBD1. This CDR3 comprises 14 residues. Germline CDR1 reads KGHDR; CDR2 reads SFDVKD. The trim removed 9 bases at V and 4 bases at J, leaving 8 bases unmatched. CDR3 loop: CATARTGDPTEAFF. The CDR3 DNA reads TGTGCCACCGCAAGGACAGGGGACCCCACTGAAGCTTTCTTT.

The V call is TRBV6-5, the J call TRBJ2-7; TRBD1 matches at 8 bases. CDR3 length: 15 residues. Germline lookup yields CDR1 MNHEY and CDR2 SVGAGI. The junction had 13 bases not matched to a gene; V was cut back by 7 bases and J by 5 bases. CDR3 sequence: CASTRGRTGSHEQYF. The CDR3 bases are TGTGCCAGCACCAGAGGGAGGACAGGGTCCCACGAGCAGTACTTC.

The V and J genes are TRBV19 and TRBJ1-5; 8 nucleotides align to TRBD1. Germline loops: CDR1 LNHDA, CDR2 SQIVND (reference sequence). This CDR3 has 15 residues. J gave up 3 bases and V 7 bases, and 8 bases lay outside the gene matches. The CDR3 region is CASKEMDRVNQPQHF. CDR3 sequence (DNA): TGTGCCAGTAAAGAAATGGACAGGGTCAATCAGCCCCAGCATTTT.

This chain links TRBV6-5 with TRBJ1-1; D may be TRBD1 (6 bases). The CDR3 has 14 residues. Deletions cut 5 bases from V and 1 base from J, with 11 bases between. Germline V gene lookup returns CDR1 MNHEY and CDR2 SVGAGI. The chain's CDR3 is CASSRTETNTEAFF. As DNA, the CDR3 is TGTGCCAGCAGTCGGACAGAAACGAACACTGAAGCTTTCTTT.

The genes are TRBV18 and TRBJ2-1; 12 bases agree with TRBD1. Trimming cost V 6 bases and J 9 bases; bases outside gene matches: 15. The CDR3 totals 17 residues. Germline values: CDR1 KGHSH, CDR2 LQKENI. CDR3 DNA: TGTGCCAGCTCCCCTGCGACCGGGACAGGGGGCCTTTTTGAGCAGTTCTTC. Protein sequence: CASSPATGTGGLFEQFF. The full variable domain, completed using reference TRBV18 and TRBJ2-1, is NAGVMQNPRHLVRRRGQEARLRCSPMKGHSHVYWYRQLPEEGLKFMVYLQKENIIDESGMPKERFSAEFPKEGPSILRIQQVVRGDSAAYFCASSPATGTGGLFEQFFGPGTRLTVL.